This T cell receptor beta chain was captured in a study of CD8+ T cells in alopecia areata. The authors extracted RNA and reverse transcribed it into cDNA as the sequencing template. Assay: immunoSEQ multiplex PCR; the TCRdb copy retains only in-frame clones and omits some. Of 98,000 or so clones in the sample, 45% to 60% are singletons; the top ten hold roughly 25%. Study observations and caveats: Relative to normal scalp, lesional scalp, especially alopecia totalis/universalis, showed higher clonality.

In alopecia areata patients, both lesional scalp punch biopsies and peripheral blood were collected. On this clone: Its cognate antigen is unknown.

The CDR3 runs 13 residues. Trimming took off 1 base at V and 5 bases at J, with 8 bases between the two ends. Germline lookup yields CDR1 LNHNV and CDR2 YYDKDF (reference sequence). The clonotype originates from a human donor with alopecia areata. The chain employs TRBV15 and TRBJ2-5, with TRBD2 as a possible D gene (5 bases). Sample: NKG2D-low CD8+ T cells sorted from blood. The CDR3 protein is CATSRGGSETQYF. CDR3 DNA sequence: TGTGCCACCAGCAGAGGAGGGTCCGAGACCCAGTACTTC.